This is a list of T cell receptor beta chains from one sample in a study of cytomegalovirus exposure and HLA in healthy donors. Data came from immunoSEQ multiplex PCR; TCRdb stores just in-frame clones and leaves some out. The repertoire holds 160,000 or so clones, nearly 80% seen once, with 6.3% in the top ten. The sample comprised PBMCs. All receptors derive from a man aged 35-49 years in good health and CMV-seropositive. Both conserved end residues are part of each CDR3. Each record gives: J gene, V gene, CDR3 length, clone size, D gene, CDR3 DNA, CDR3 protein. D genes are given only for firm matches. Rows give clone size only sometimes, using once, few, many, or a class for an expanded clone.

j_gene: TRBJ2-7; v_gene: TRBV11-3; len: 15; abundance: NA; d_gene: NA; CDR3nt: TGTGCCAGCAGCTTATTTTCAGGCCAGGACTACGAGCAGTACTTC; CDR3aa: CASSLFSGQDYEQYF
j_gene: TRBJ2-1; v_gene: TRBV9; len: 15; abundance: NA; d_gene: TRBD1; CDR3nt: TGTGCCAGCAGCGTGTTCCAGGGGGCCGGCAATGAGCAGTTCTTC; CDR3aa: CASSVFQGAGNEQFF
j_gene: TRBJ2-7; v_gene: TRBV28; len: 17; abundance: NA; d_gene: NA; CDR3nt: TGTGCCAGCAGCCCTCCGCGACAGTTCGTCCTCTCCTACGAGCAGTACTTC; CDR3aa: CASSPPRQFVLSYEQYF
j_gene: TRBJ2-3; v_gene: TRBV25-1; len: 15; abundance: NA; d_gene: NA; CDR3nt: TGTGCCAGCAGTGATAGCTCCCGAGAGGTAGATACGCAGTATTTT; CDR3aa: CASSDSSREVDTQYF
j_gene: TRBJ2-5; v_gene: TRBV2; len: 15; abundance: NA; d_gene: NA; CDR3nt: TGTGCCAGCAGTGAGGGCCCAGAGACACAAGAGACCCAGTACTTC; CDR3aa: CASSEGPETQETQYF
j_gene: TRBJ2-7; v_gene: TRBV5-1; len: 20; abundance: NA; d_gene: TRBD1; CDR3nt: TGCGCCAGCAGCTCCAAAATGAACTCCTATTCCGGGACAGATTTTTACGAGCAGTACTTC; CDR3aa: CASSSKMNSYSGTDFYEQYF
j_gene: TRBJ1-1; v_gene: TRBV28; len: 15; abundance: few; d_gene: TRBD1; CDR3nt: TGTGCCAGCCTACAGGGGGGGTGGGAAAACACTGAAGCTTTCTTT; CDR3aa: CASLQGGWENTEAFF
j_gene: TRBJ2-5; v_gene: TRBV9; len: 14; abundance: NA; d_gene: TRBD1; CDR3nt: TGTGCCAGCAGCCCCCTGACAGGGGACGAGACCCAGTACTTC; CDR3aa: CASSPLTGDETQYF
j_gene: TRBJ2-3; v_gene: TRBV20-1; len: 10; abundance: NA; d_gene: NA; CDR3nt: TGCAGTGCTGTCGCAGATACGCAGTATTTT; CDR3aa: CSAVADTQYF
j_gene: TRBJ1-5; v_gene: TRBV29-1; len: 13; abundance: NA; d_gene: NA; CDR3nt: TGCAGCGTTGTGCGGGGGCCAGGTCAGCCCCAGCATTTT; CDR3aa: CSVVRGPGQPQHF
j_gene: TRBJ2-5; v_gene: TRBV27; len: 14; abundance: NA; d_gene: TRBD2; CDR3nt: TGTGCCAGCAGTTGGACTAGCTTGACGGAGACCCAGTACTTC; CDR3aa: CASSWTSLTETQYF
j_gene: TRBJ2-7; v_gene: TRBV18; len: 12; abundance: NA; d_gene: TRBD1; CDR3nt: TGTGCCAGCTCGCCGGGACAGGGCGAGCAGTACTTC; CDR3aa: CASSPGQGEQYF
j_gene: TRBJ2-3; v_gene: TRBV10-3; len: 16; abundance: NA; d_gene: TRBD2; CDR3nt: TGTGCCACCAGCCCCGGACTAGCGGGAGTTGCAGATACGCAGTATTTT; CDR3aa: CATSPGLAGVADTQYF
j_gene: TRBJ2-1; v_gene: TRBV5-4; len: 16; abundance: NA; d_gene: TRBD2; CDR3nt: TGTGCCAGCAGCTTGGTGGTAGCGGGAGGGTACAATGAGCAGTTCTTC; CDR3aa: CASSLVVAGGYNEQFF
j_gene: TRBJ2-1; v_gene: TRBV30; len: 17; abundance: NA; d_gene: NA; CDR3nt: TGTGCCTGGAGTGAGACTTGGTGGGAGAGTTCCTACAATGAGCAGTTCTTC; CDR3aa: CAWSETWWESSYNEQFF
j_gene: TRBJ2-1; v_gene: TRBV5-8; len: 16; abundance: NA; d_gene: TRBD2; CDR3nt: TGTGCCAGCAGCTTTCGACTAGCGGGGGGATACAATGAGCAGTTCTTC; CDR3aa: CASSFRLAGGYNEQFF
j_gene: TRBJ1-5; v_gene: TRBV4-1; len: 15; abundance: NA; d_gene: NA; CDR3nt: TGCGCCAGCAGCCAGACGGACAGAAGCAATCAGCCCCAGCATTTT; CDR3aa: CASSQTDRSNQPQHF
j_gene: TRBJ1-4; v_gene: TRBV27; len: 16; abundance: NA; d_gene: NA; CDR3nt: TGTGCCACCAGACCCGAGGGATTTTCAACTAATGAAAAACTGTTTTTT; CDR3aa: CATRPEGFSTNEKLFF
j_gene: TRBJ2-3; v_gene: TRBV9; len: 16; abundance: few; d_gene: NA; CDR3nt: TGTGCCAGCAGCGTACGACCCCAGGGCGGAGCAGATACGCAGTATTTT; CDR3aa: CASSVRPQGGADTQYF
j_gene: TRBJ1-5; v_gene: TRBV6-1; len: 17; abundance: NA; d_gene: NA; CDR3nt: TGTGCCAGCAGTGCTAGGCGGGCAGCTTATAGCAATCAGCCCCAGCATTTT; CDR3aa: CASSARRAAYSNQPQHF
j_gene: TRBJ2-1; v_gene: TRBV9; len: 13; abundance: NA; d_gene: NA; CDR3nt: TGTGCCAGCAGCGTAGCAGGGGAAAATGAGCAGTTCTTC; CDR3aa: CASSVAGENEQFF
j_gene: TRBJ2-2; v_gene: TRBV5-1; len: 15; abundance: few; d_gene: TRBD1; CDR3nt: TGCGCCAGCAGCGAAAAGGGACAGATCTCCGGGGAGCTGTTTTTT; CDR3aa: CASSEKGQISGELFF
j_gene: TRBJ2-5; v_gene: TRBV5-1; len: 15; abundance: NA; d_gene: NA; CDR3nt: TGCGCCAGCAAGCCCCAAAGTGGGGCTGGGGAGACCCAGTACTTC; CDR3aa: CASKPQSGAGETQYF
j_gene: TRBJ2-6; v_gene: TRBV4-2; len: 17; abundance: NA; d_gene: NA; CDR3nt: TGTGCCAGCAGCCAAGATTCTTCTAGCTCTGGGGCCAACGTCCTGACTTTC; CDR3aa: CASSQDSSSSGANVLTF
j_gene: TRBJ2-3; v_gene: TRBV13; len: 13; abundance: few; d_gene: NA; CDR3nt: TGTGCCAGCAGCTCTTCCGGGGCAGATACGCAGTATTTT; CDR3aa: CASSSSGADTQYF
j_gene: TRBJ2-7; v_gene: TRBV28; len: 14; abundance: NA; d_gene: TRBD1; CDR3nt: TGTGCCAGCAGAAGGACAGGGGAAGGTTACGAGCAGTACTTC; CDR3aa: CASRRTGEGYEQYF
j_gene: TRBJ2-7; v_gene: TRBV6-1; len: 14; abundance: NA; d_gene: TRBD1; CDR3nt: TGTGCCAGCAGAATACAGGGGGTAGTCTACGAGCAGTACTTC; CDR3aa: CASRIQGVVYEQYF
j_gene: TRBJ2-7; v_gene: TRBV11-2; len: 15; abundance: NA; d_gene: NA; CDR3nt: TGTGCCAGCACCCCCCGAAGGAGGGGTGGCTACGAGCAGTACTTC; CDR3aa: CASTPRRRGGYEQYF
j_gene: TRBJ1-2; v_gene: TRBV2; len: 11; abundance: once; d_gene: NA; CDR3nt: TGTGCCAGCAGTCCCCCACTCGGCTACACCTTC; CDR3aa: CASSPPLGYTF
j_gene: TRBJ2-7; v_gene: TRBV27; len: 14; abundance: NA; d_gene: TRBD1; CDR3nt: TGTGCCAGCAGTCTGGACAGGGACGTAAGGGAGCAGTACTTC; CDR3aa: CASSLDRDVREQYF
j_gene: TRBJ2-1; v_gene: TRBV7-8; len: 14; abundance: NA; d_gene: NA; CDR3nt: TGTGCCAGCAGATCTCCGGGAGACTACAATGAGCAGTTCTTC; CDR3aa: CASRSPGDYNEQFF
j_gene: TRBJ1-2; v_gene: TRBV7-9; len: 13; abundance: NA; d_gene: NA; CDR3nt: TGTGCCAGCAGCCCCGGGGGGTCTTATGGCTACACCTTC; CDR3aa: CASSPGGSYGYTF
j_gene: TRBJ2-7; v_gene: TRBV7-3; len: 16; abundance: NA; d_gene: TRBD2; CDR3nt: TGTGCCAGCAGCTTAGGTCGCCGGGAGGGCCCCTACGAGCAGTACTTC; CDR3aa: CASSLGRREGPYEQYF
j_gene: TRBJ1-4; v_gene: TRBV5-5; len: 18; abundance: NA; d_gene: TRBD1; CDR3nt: TGTGCCAGCAGCGAGGGGCGACAGGGGCCTGCAACTAATGAAAAACTGTTTTTT; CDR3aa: CASSEGRQGPATNEKLFF
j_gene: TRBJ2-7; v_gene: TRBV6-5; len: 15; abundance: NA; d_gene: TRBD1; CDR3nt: TGTGCCAGCAGTGGACTGGGACAGGGAGCCTACGAGCAGTACTTC; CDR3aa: CASSGLGQGAYEQYF
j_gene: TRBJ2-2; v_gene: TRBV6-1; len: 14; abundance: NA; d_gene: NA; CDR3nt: TGTGCCAGCAGCCGATGGAGTGCCACCGGGGAGCTGTTTTTT; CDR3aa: CASSRWSATGELFF
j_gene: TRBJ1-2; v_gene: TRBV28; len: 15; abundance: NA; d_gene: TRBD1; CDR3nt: TGTGCCAGCAGTCCCCCCCCTACAGGGGGCGCGGGCTACACCTTC; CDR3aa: CASSPPPTGGAGYTF